These 22 T cell receptor beta chains were all obtained from the same sample, sequenced in a study of blood T cell repertoires in COVID-19. The protocol was immunoSEQ multiplex PCR, while the TCRdb copy is restricted to in-frame clones and leaves out a portion. The sample consists of a few hundred thousand clones, around 83% of them appearing once. Sequenced input: PBMCs or T cells enriched from blood (not recorded which). The source of these receptors is a woman between 50 and 59 years old who had recovered from COVID-19.

The V call is TRBV7-3, the J call TRBJ2-6, with TRBD1 matching over 9 bases. This CDR3 has 17 amino acids. Germline CDR1 reads SGHTA; CDR2 reads FQGTGA. Trimming removed 5 bases from V and 0 bases from J; junction bases left unmatched: 5. The CDR3 region is CASSGPQGASGANVLTF. The CDR3 DNA sequence: TGTGCCAGCAGCGGGCCACAGGGGGCCTCTGGGGCCAACGTCCTGACTTTC.

The chain carries TRBV5-4 and TRBJ1-2, with TRBD1 identical over 8 bases. CDR1 and CDR2 (germline): SGHNT, YYREEE (reference sequence). This CDR3 is 15 amino acids long. V dropped 3 bases and J dropped 4; count of bases not matched to a gene: 8. The CDR3 DNA reads as TGTGCCAGCAGCTCTTCAGGGGGCTCCACCTATGGCTACACCTTC. It codes for CASSSSGGSTYGYTF.

This clone has just a few counts. The rearrangement uses TRBV5-6 and TRBJ2-7; D may be TRBD1 (6 bases). Germline V gene lookup returns CDR1 SGHDT and CDR2 YYEEEE. The CDR3 is 14 residues long. Between the trimmed V and J ends, which lost 4 bases and 1 base, there was a span of 12 bases. CDR3 nucleotide sequence: TGTGCCAGCAGCCCGTGGGACAAATCCTACGAGCAGTACTTC. Protein product: CASSPWDKSYEQYF. Looking up the rest from reference TRBV5-6 and TRBJ2-7 gives the full variable domain: DAGVTQSPTHLIKTRGQQVTLRCSPKSGHDTVSWYQQALGQGPQFIFQYYEEEERQRGNFPDRFSGHQFPNYSSELNVNALLLGDSALYLCASSPWDKSYEQYFGPGTRLTVT.

V gene TRBV6-5 combines with J gene TRBJ1-4; 9 bases agree with TRBD1. The CDR3 contains 12 residues. V lost 6 bases and J lost 14; bases outside the gene matches: 7. The germline V gene encodes CDR1 MNHEY and CDR2 SVGAGI. CDR3 nucleotides: TGTGCCAGCAGCCCGGACAGGGGAAGTCTGTTTTTT. Amino acids: CASSPDRGSLFF.

The rearrangement uses TRBV19 and TRBJ2-6; 7 nucleotides line up with TRBD1. The CDR3 covers 15 residues. CDR1 is LNHDA, CDR2 SQIVND, per germline (reference sequence). V gave up 6 bases and J gave up 3 bases; unmatched junction bases: 5. Written as DNA, the CDR3 is TGTGCCAGTAGCGACAGGGATTTTGGGGCCAACGTCCTGACTTTC. Its protein product is CASSDRDFGANVLTF.

This clone was recorded only once. The chain combines TRBV5-1 with TRBJ2-1; the match to TRBD1 covers 8 bases. The germline CDR1 and CDR2 sequences are SGHRS and YFSETQ. The V segment lost 1 base and the J segment 4 bases; nucleotides outside the gene matches: 16. The CDR3 is made up of 19 amino acids. CDR3: CASSLYWQGPGQGYNEQFF. CDR3 bases: TGCGCCAGCAGCTTGTATTGGCAAGGTCCCGGACAGGGTTACAATGAGCAGTTCTTC.

The chain employs TRBV5-1 and TRBJ1-2, with D perhaps TRBD1 (5 bases). Germline V gene data show CDR1 as SGHRS and CDR2 as YFSETQ. This CDR3 comprises 13 residues. V lost 2 bases and J 5 bases, leaving 10 bases between the germline ends. As DNA, the CDR3 is TGCGCCAGCAGCTTTGACAGAGAATATGGCTACACCTTC. Amino acids: CASSFDREYGYTF.

This clone was seen just once. The rearrangement joins TRBV2 to TRBJ2-5; 7 bases map to TRBD2. The CDR3 spans 13 residues. V lost 8 bases and J lost 5; bases outside the gene matches: 8. Per the germline V gene, CDR1 is SNHLY and CDR2 is FYNNEI. Here the CDR3 reads CASAERGWETQYF. CDR3 coding DNA: TGTGCCAGCGCCGAGCGGGGTTGGGAGACCCAGTACTTC.

A few counts support this clone. The J gene is TRBJ1-2, the V gene TRBV19, with TRBD1 matching over 9 bases. This CDR3 is built from 15 residues. The J segment lost 7 bases and the V segment lost 3 bases, leaving 9 bases of the junction unmatched. CDR1 and CDR2 from the germline V gene are LNHDA and SQIVND (reference sequence). The CDR3 nucleotides are TGTGCCAGTAGTATCCGGGGGACAGGGTATACTGGCTACACCTTC. Translating it yields CASSIRGTGYTGYTF. Full variable domain (missing parts from reference TRBV19 and TRBJ1-2): DGGITQSPKYLFRKEGQNVTLSCEQNLNHDAMYWYRQDPGQGLRLIYYSQIVNDFQKGDIAEGYSVSREKKESFPLTVTSAQKNPTAFYLCASSIRGTGYTGYTFGSGTRLTVV.

The chain combines TRBV6-5 with TRBJ2-7; 12 nucleotides line up with TRBD2. CDR3 size: 15 residues. The J segment lost 3 bases and the V segment lost 6 bases, leaving 6 bases of the junction unmatched. Germline V CDR1 and CDR2: MNHEY, SVGAGI. The CDR3 region has the DNA TGTGCCAGCAGCTCGAGACTAGCGGGAGTCTACGAGCAGTACTTC. Amino acid sequence: CASSSRLAGVYEQYF.

This clone occurred a few times. The rearrangement links TRBV7-2 to TRBJ1-1, with D maybe TRBD1 (5 bases). This CDR3 is 14 amino acids long. V lost 5 bases and J lost 1, with 11 bases in between. CDR1 and CDR2 from the germline V gene are SGHTA and FQGNSA. The DNA for the CDR3 is TGTGCCAGCAGCCCAGTGGGGGGGAACACTGAAGCTTTCTTT. Encoded protein: CASSPVGGNTEAFF.

This clone was seen a handful of times. The same CDR3 is also encoded by other DNA sequences in this sample. The chain combines TRBV7-9 with TRBJ1-1, with a possible D match to TRBD1 (6 bases). Germline values: CDR1 SEHNR, CDR2 FQNEAQ (reference sequence). This CDR3 region has 14 residues. Trimming left V 1 base short and J 4 bases short, with 10 bases between. The CDR3 DNA reads TGTGCCAGCAGCTTAGGGCAGGGGTCCACTGAAGCTTTCTTT. Its translation: CASSLGQGSTEAFF.

This clone was recorded a few times. This sequence joins TRBV15 and TRBJ2-7, with 8 bases lining up with TRBD1. Per germline, CDR1 LNHNV and CDR2 YYDKDF (reference sequence). V dropped 6 bases and J dropped 2; count of bases not matched to a gene: 6. This CDR3 region has 14 residues. The CDR3 sequence: CATSEDRGTYEQYF. The CDR3 DNA reads TGTGCCACCAGTGAAGACAGGGGCACCTACGAGCAGTACTTC.

The CDR3 region has the DNA TGTGCCTGGAGTGTAAACATCAACAATCAGCCCCAGCATTTT. Translated: CAWSVNINNQPQHF. The chain couples TRBV30 to TRBJ1-5; D is undetermined. Trimming stripped 0 bases from V and 3 bases from J, with 9 bases between. Germline values: CDR1 GTSNPN, CDR2 SVGIG (reference sequence). The length of the CDR3 is 14 residues.

This clone was counted once. The rearrangement links TRBV6-4 to TRBJ2-3; 13 positions agree with TRBD2. Losses at the gene ends were 11 bases for V and 1 base for J; bases not matched to a gene: 9. Germline V CDR1 and CDR2: MRHNA, SNTAGT. This CDR3 has 16 residues. CDR3 loop: CALTSGGYHGTDTQYF. In nucleotides, the CDR3 is TGTGCCCTGACTAGCGGGGGGTATCACGGCACAGATACGCAGTATTTT.

The genes are TRBV27 and TRBJ1-6; tentatively, D is TRBD1 (6 bases). Trimming pared 7 bases from V and 6 bases from J, leaving 16 bases between. The CDR3 totals 15 residues. The germline V gene has CDR1 MNHEY and CDR2 SMNVEV (reference sequence). This CDR3 is CASKKQGGSNSPLHF. CDR3 DNA sequence: TGTGCCAGCAAGAAACAGGGCGGGAGTAATTCACCCCTCCACTTT.

This clone was counted between two and nine times. The same CDR3 can be traced to other DNA sequences in this sample. This sequence joins TRBV30 and TRBJ1-2; TRBD1 is a possible D gene (5 bases). Germline V lookup: CDR1 GTSNPN, CDR2 SVGIG (reference sequence). This CDR3 region has 12 residues. Trimming cost V 0 bases and J 4 bases, with 6 bases left between them. The chain's CDR3 is CAWSVGGYGYTF. Here the CDR3 DNA reads TGTGCCTGGAGTGTGGGGGGCTATGGCTACACCTTC.

This chain links TRBV3-1 (or the pseudogene TRBV3-2) with TRBJ1-3, with D possibly TRBD1 on 5 matching bases. V was cut by 4 bases and J by 0 bases, with 19 bases left in between. Germline V gives CDR1 LGHDT, CDR2 YNNKEL (reference sequence). This CDR3 spans 18 amino acids. The CDR3 here is CASSLFNPAGHSGNTIYF. The DNA of the CDR3 is TGTGCCAGCAGCCTTTTTAACCCCGCGGGGCACTCTGGAAACACCATATATTTT.

The chain employs TRBV5-1 and TRBJ2-6, with a weak D call TRBD1 (6 bases). Trimming pared 2 bases from V and 1 base from J, leaving 13 bases between. CDR1 and CDR2 from the germline V gene are SGHRS and YFSETQ. This CDR3 contains 17 residues. The DNA for the CDR3 is TGCGCCAGCAGCTTAACGGGACAAAGATCTGGGGCCAACGTCCTGACTTTC. Translation gives CASSLTGQRSGANVLTF.

The V gene is TRBV5-6, the J gene TRBJ2-7, with a tentative D call TRBD2 (5 bases). Germline V CDR1 and CDR2: SGHDT, YYEEEE. This CDR3 comprises 16 residues. The V end lost 4 bases, the J end lost 2 bases, and 19 bases lay between the germline ends. CDR3 protein: CASSPSGSYIPYEQYF. The CDR3 nucleotides read TGTGCCAGCAGCCCGAGCGGATCCTATATCCCCTACGAGCAGTACTTC.

The V call is TRBV5-8, the J call TRBJ1-1; 11 bases are a match to TRBD1. The V gene end was trimmed by 3 bases and the J gene end by 11 bases; junction bases not matched to a gene: 9. Germline assignment: CDR1 SGHTS and CDR2 YDEGEE. The CDR3 is made up of 14 amino acids. The CDR3 nucleotides read TGTGCCAGCAGCTCGGGGACAGGGGGGGATTTGGCTTTCTTT. It codes for CASSSGTGGDLAFF.

This clone was seen more than once but under ten times. The genes are TRBV5-5 and TRBJ2-3; TRBD2 is a possible D gene (5 bases). V was shortened by 1 base and J by 0 bases, with 12 bases between the two germline ends. CDR3 length: 16 residues. Germline values: CDR1 SGHKS, CDR2 YYEKEE (reference sequence). The CDR3 spells CASSLYGVSSTDTQYF. The CDR3 nucleotides are TGTGCCAGCAGCTTGTACGGGGTTTCAAGCACAGATACGCAGTATTTT.